This T cell receptor (beta chain) was obtained from a study of graft-versus-host responses after intestinal transplantation. Study in general: Anti-thymocyte globulin induction, then tacrolimus and steroids for around three years, went to all recipients. Study outcomes and limitations: Allografts carried high graft-versus-host to host-versus-graft clonal ratios in patients having graft-donor T cell macrochimerism. The recipient marrow held GvH clones, and some of them showed up first in ileum or blood. Levels of circulating GvH clones at their peak were associated with early post-transplant HvG declines.

The method was immunoSEQ multiplex PCR; TCRdb's version includes in-frame clones alone and lacks a portion of them. The sample records some 86,000 clones, approximately 90% being singletons. The CDR3 is 15 residues long. Germline V gene lookup returns CDR1 SGHDT and CDR2 YYEEEE. V shed 3 bases and J 10 bases; nucleotides not matched to a gene: 15. Note on this clone: Its antigen remains unidentified.

The sequence derives from a human donor who received an intestinal transplant. The sample was unstimulated CD8+ T cells sorted from spleen or lymph node cells, taken before intestinal transplant. The chain uses TRBV5-6 and TRBJ1-2; 7 bases line up with TRBD1. The DNA of the CDR3 is TGTGCCAGCAGCTCGAAATGGACAGGCACTATTGACTACACCTTC. Protein sequence: CASSSKWTGTIDYTF. Full variable domain (remainder filled in from reference TRBV5-6 and TRBJ1-2): DAGVTQSPTHLIKTRGQQVTLRCSPKSGHDTVSWYQQALGQGPQFIFQYYEEEERQRGNFPDRFSGHQFPNYSSELNVNALLLGDSALYLCASSSKWTGTIDYTFGSGTRLTVV.